The sequence of this TCR beta chain was determined in a study of T-cell memory formation after mild COVID-19. The overall study: TCR clustering was largely donor specific.

From 5'RACE with constant-segment primers came TCR alpha and TCR beta cDNA libraries that carried sample barcodes and UMIs. One entry per CDR3 protein, called by TCRdb with MiXCR from the 5' RACE reads. The table lists 450,000 to 650,000 distinct CDR3 sequences, roughly 17% of them singletons. Germline trimming cut 3 bases from V and 6 bases from J; bases unmatched to any gene: 7. The CDR3 spans 16 residues. Study-wide results and caveats: Within pre-infection memory, some responding clones were found, suggesting cross-reactive memory joined. Largely, contracting CD4+ clones fell within CM and EM, and contracting CD8+ clones within EMRA.

There are a few counts of this clonotype. The antigen remains unidentified. Sequenced: PBMCs or a T cell subset sorted from them (not recorded which). The V call is TRBV12-3 or TRBV12-4, the J call TRBJ2-1; 11 positions agree with TRBD1. The sequence was collected from an adult woman who had mild COVID-19 (a few samples of this study predate the infection). Cell type and time point are not known. The CDR3 loop is CASSFTGTGGGNEQFF. The CDR3 DNA reads as TGTGCCAGCAGTTTCACCGGGACAGGGGGGGGCAATGAGCAGTTCTTC.